This is a list of T cell receptor beta chains from one sample in a study of blood T cell repertoires in COVID-19. Using immunoSEQ multiplex PCR, the repertoire was profiled, and TCRdb retains in-frame clones only, with some absent. The table lists 150,000 to 200,000 clones, around 87% of them singletons. Sequenced material: peripheral blood. Source of these receptors: a man aged 35 to 55 with active or convalescent COVID-19. Each CDR3 is given with its conserved first and last residue. The D gene is left open where the match is weak. Expanded clones are given a class, and other clones once, few, many or no size at all.

>-|TRBV2|TRBJ1-2|-
CASSPSGLPNYGYTF
TGTGCCAGCAGCCCCAGTGGACTGCCTAACTATGGCTACACCTTC
>TRBD1|TRBV6-6|TRBJ1-1|-
CASNTDRVSNTEAFF
TGTGCCAGCAACACGGACAGGGTCTCGAACACTGAAGCTTTCTTT
>-|TRBV15|TRBJ2-2|-
CATSREASLNTGELFF
TGTGCCACCAGCAGAGAGGCCTCCTTGAACACCGGGGAGCTGTTTTTT
>TRBD1|TRBV19|TRBJ1-6|-
CASTNFGAGQGHSPLHF
TGTGCCAGTACCAATTTTGGGGCGGGACAGGGTCATTCACCCCTCCACTTT
>TRBD1|TRBV29-1|TRBJ2-7|-
CSVTGGLGQGTYEQYF
TGCAGCGTAACTGGGGGTTTAGGACAGGGGACCTACGAGCAGTACTTC
>-|TRBV28|TRBJ1-2|-
CATGSVYGYTF
TGTGCGACAGGATCCGTCTATGGCTACACCTTC
>TRBD1|TRBV27|TRBJ2-7|-
CASRTGGYEQYF
TGTGCCAGCAGGACAGGGGGTTACGAGCAGTACTTC
>-|TRBV3-1/TRBV3-2|TRBJ2-7|-
CASSDSHEEQYF
TGTGCCAGCAGCGATTCCCATGAGGAGCAGTACTTC
>TRBD1|TRBV30|TRBJ1-6|few
CAWSLQGANSPLHF
TGTGCCTGGAGTTTACAGGGGGCTAATTCACCCCTCCACTTT
>TRBD2|TRBV4-1|TRBJ2-1|-
CASSQVPGGARNEQFF
TGCGCCAGCAGCCAAGTCCCCGGGGGGGCCCGAAATGAGCAGTTCTTC
>-|TRBV15|TRBJ1-4|-
CATSRGFGEKLFF
TGTGCCACCAGCAGGGGTTTCGGGGAAAAACTGTTTTTT
>-|TRBV5-1|TRBJ1-6|-
CASSLGAVNSPLHF
TGCGCCAGCAGCTTGGGGGCAGTGAATTCACCCCTCCACTTT
>TRBD1|TRBV7-3|TRBJ1-3|-
CASSSPGTGGKTIYF
TGTGCCAGCAGCTCCCCCGGGACAGGGGGTAAGACCATATATTTT
>TRBD2|TRBV7-2|TRBJ2-4|few
CASSLSGGAVGIQYF
TGTGCCAGCAGCCTTAGCGGGGGAGCCGTTGGAATTCAGTACTTC
>-|TRBV7-8|TRBJ2-2|-
CASSFRRVGAGELFF
TGTGCCAGCAGCTTCCGCAGGGTTGGGGCCGGGGAGCTGTTTTTT
>TRBD1|TRBV28|TRBJ2-5|-
CASGQGGIETQYF
TGTGCCAGTGGACAGGGAGGTATAGAGACCCAGTACTTC
>TRBD1|TRBV4-2|TRBJ2-5|-
CASSQVRGQGDSETQYF
TGTGCCAGCAGCCAAGTCAGAGGACAGGGTGATTCGGAGACCCAGTACTTC
>TRBD1|TRBV29-1|TRBJ1-2|-
CSVGTGGGYGYTF
TGCAGCGTGGGAACAGGGGGAGGCTATGGCTACACCTTC
>TRBD1|TRBV11-3|TRBJ2-7|-
CASEGASHEQYF
TGTGCCAGCGAGGGGGCATCCCACGAGCAGTACTTC
>-|TRBV2|TRBJ2-7|-
CASSTERNNYEQYF
TGTGCCAGCAGTACCGAGCGGAACAACTACGAGCAGTACTTC
>-|TRBV28|TRBJ2-7|-
CASSLWGTSDEQYF
TGTGCCAGCAGTTTATGGGGGACAAGCGACGAGCAGTACTTC
>-|TRBV29-1|TRBJ1-2|once
CSVLTGNYGYTF
TGCAGCGTTCTGACGGGGAACTATGGCTACACCTTC
>TRBD2|TRBV19|TRBJ2-1|-
CASSILFRGAYNEQFF
TGTGCCAGTAGTATTCTATTCCGGGGGGCCTACAATGAGCAGTTCTTC
>-|TRBV7-2|TRBJ2-1|-
CASTLALYNEQFF
TGTGCCAGCACCTTAGCCCTATACAATGAGCAGTTCTTC
>-|TRBV28|TRBJ1-6|-
CASGQLNSPLHF
TGTGCCAGCGGACAGCTTAATTCACCCCTCCACTTT
>-|TRBV11-3|TRBJ2-5|-
CASSSPRGTQYF
TGTGCCAGCAGCTCGCCGCGGGGGACCCAGTACTTC
>-|TRBV18|TRBJ1-5|-
CASSPLQGSSQPQHF
TGTGCCAGCTCACCACTACAGGGAAGTTCCCAGCCCCAGCATTTT
>-|TRBV7-9|TRBJ1-3|-
CASTSGGTIYF
TGTGCCAGCACCAGTGGGGGGACCATATATTTT
>TRBD2|TRBV9|TRBJ2-7|-
CASSPRTSGGSYEQYF
TGTGCCAGCAGCCCACGGACTAGCGGGGGTTCCTACGAGCAGTACTTC
>-|TRBV10-2|TRBJ1-5|-
CASSESGINQPQHF
TGCGCCAGCAGTGAAAGCGGTATCAATCAGCCCCAGCATTTT
>TRBD1|TRBV6-5|TRBJ1-2|-
CASSRGQGVYGYTF
TGTGCCAGCAGTAGAGGACAGGGGGTCTATGGCTACACCTTC
>-|TRBV30|TRBJ1-3|-
CAWSLGGSGNTIYF
TGTGCCTGGAGCCTAGGGGGATCAGGAAACACCATATATTTT
>TRBD2|TRBV2|TRBJ2-1|-
CATRTRHNEQFF
TGTGCCACACGGACTAGACACAATGAGCAGTTCTTC
>TRBD1|TRBV6-5|TRBJ1-2|-
CASLALTGGYYGYTF
TGTGCCAGCTTAGCCTTGACAGGGGGTTACTATGGCTACACCTTC
>TRBD1|TRBV6-5|TRBJ1-2|-
CASSYEAGGHYGYTF
TGTGCCAGCAGTTACGAGGCAGGGGGGCATTATGGCTACACCTTC
>-|TRBV19|TRBJ1-5|-
CASSIGGARNQPQHF
TGTGCCAGTAGTATTGGTGGGGCCCGCAATCAGCCCCAGCATTTT
>-|TRBV28|TRBJ1-1|-
CASSLQNTEAFF
TGTGCCAGCAGTTTACAGAACACTGAAGCTTTCTTT
>-|TRBV10-3|TRBJ1-1|-
CAISPTRTEAFF
TGTGCCATCAGCCCCACTCGAACTGAAGCTTTCTTT
>-|TRBV7-2|TRBJ2-7|-
CASSLSPGRPYEQYF
TGTGCCAGCAGCTTATCCCCAGGGAGGCCCTACGAGCAGTACTTC
>-|TRBV7-2|TRBJ2-7|-
CASSLVAGRSSYEQYF
TGTGCCAGCAGCTTAGTGGCAGGCCGTAGCTCCTACGAGCAGTACTTC
>-|TRBV29-1|TRBJ2-2|-
CSGAAGLPNTGELFF
TGCAGCGGTGCCGCAGGGTTACCGAACACCGGGGAGCTGTTTTTT
>-|TRBV27|TRBJ2-2|-
CASSLVGLEGGELFF
TGTGCCAGCAGTTTAGTCGGTTTGGAGGGCGGGGAGCTGTTTTTT
>TRBD1|TRBV5-6|TRBJ2-1|-
CASRKDRGRNEQFF
TGTGCCAGCAGAAAAGACAGGGGCAGGAATGAGCAGTTCTTC
>-|TRBV25-1|TRBJ1-1|-
CASRAMNTEAFF
TGTGCCAGCAGGGCAATGAACACTGAAGCTTTCTTT
>TRBD1|TRBV4-3|TRBJ1-5|-
CASSQGSGGFGNQPQHF
TGCGCCAGCAGCCAAGGTTCAGGGGGCTTTGGCAATCAGCCCCAGCATTTT
>TRBD1|TRBV29-1|TRBJ2-7|-
CSVPGQDSYEQYF
TGCAGCGTCCCGGGACAGGACTCCTACGAGCAGTACTTC
>-|TRBV7-3|TRBJ2-3|-
CASSFGQNTDTQYF
TGTGCCAGCAGCTTTGGACAGAACACAGATACGCAGTATTTT
>TRBD1|TRBV6-4|TRBJ2-6|few
CASRRSPGGQSSGANVLTF
TGTGCCAGCAGACGTAGCCCAGGGGGTCAAAGTTCTGGGGCCAACGTCCTGACTTTC
>TRBD1|TRBV4-3|TRBJ1-2|once
CASSQENRGGYGYTF
TGCGCCAGCAGCCAGGAGAACAGGGGTGGCTATGGCTACACCTTC
>-|TRBV6-5|TRBJ1-2|-
CASLGRAYYGYTF
TGTGCCAGCTTGGGCAGGGCCTACTATGGCTACACCTTC
>-|TRBV28|TRBJ1-2|-
CASSVMAPAGHTF
TGTGCCAGCAGTGTCATGGCGCCCGCGGGGCACACCTTC
>-|TRBV7-6|TRBJ2-7|-
CASSLEGDSYEQYF
TGTGCCAGCAGCTTAGAGGGGGACTCCTACGAGCAGTACTTC
>-|TRBV30|TRBJ1-1|-
CACQLVGAFF
TGTGCCTGCCAACTTGTCGGAGCTTTCTTT
>TRBD2|TRBV5-1|TRBJ2-7|-
CASSLAAGGDYEQYF
TGCGCCAGCAGCTTGGCCGCGGGAGGGGACTACGAGCAGTACTTC
>TRBD1|TRBV6-5|TRBJ2-7|-
CASGWGTALYEQYF
TGTGCCAGCGGTTGGGGGACAGCCCTCTACGAGCAGTACTTC
>TRBD1|TRBV5-4|TRBJ2-1|-
CASSSGQTLYNEQFF
TGTGCCAGCAGCTCGGGACAGACGCTATACAATGAGCAGTTCTTC